This entry lists 27 T cell receptor beta chains sequenced from one sample in a study of T cells in Graves' hyperthyroidism and ophthalmopathy. RNA transcripts served as the template for amplifying TCR beta CDR3 regions. TCR CDR3 underwent first-round RT-PCR with the HTBI primer set. TCRdb fed the multiplex PCR reads into MiXCR, producing one record per CDR3 protein. Here the sample spans about 260,000 distinct CDR3 sequences, around 22% being singletons. The source material was blood. Receptors originate from a man aged 25-45 years with Graves' ophthalmopathy.

The J gene is TRBJ2-1, the V gene TRBV29-1; 8 bases are shared with TRBD1. The V segment lost 7 bases and the J segment 9 bases; nucleotides outside the gene matches: 8. Looked up from germline, CDR1 is SQVTM and CDR2 is ANQGSEA. The CDR3 loop spans 12 amino acids. Here the CDR3 reads CSAVYRGTEQFF. CDR3 nucleotide sequence: TGCAGCGCAGTATACAGGGGGACTGAGCAGTTCTTC.

The chain couples TRBV12-3 or TRBV12-4 to TRBJ1-1; 8 nucleotides align to TRBD1. This CDR3 is 16 amino acids long. The trim removed 5 bases at V and 4 bases at J, leaving 12 bases unmatched. The CDR3 region is CASSQGQGSYGTEAFF. DNA for the CDR3: TGTGCCAGCAGTCAAGGACAGGGCTCGTATGGCACTGAAGCTTTCTTT.

This rearrangement joins TRBV6-1 to TRBJ2-7; 8 positions agree with TRBD2. The germline CDR1 and CDR2 sequences are MNHNS and SASEGT. Trimming cost V 6 bases and J 3 bases; bases outside gene matches: 13. The CDR3 runs to 16 residues. CDR3 sequence reads: CASRGGLELNFYEQYF. Written as DNA, the CDR3 is TGTGCCAGCAGGGGGGGACTAGAACTCAACTTCTACGAGCAGTACTTC.

This clonotype turned up a few times. The V and J genes are TRBV11-3 and TRBJ2-2, with D possibly matching TRBD2 (6 bases). V was trimmed by 7 bases and J by 7 bases, leaving 10 bases between them. The length of the CDR3 is 12 residues. CDR1 is SGHNT and CDR2 is YENEEA in the germline V gene. The CDR3: CASTGVDGELFF. The CDR3 DNA reads TGTGCCAGCACGGGAGTGGACGGGGAGCTGTTTTTT.

Many counts were recorded for this clonotype. One junction end does not reproduce the germline sequence, and a read error may be involved. The chain carries TRBV12-3 or TRBV12-4 and TRBJ1-6, with a tentative D call TRBD1 (5 bases). This CDR3 region has 15 residues. This CDR3 is CASSLGGVRGSPLHF. The DNA of the CDR3 is TGTGCCAGCAGCTTAGGAGGGGTCAGAGGTTCACCCCTCCACTTT.

In this sample, this clonotype turned up many times. The chain uses TRBV11-2 and TRBJ1-5, with D possibly TRBD1 on 6 matching bases. Trimming removed 5 bases from V and 0 bases from J, with 8 bases in between. Germline V gene lookup returns CDR1 SGHAT and CDR2 FQNNGV. The CDR3 spans 14 residues. In DNA, the CDR3 is TGTGCCAGCAGCCAACAGGGTAGCAATCAGCCCCAGCATTTT. Its protein is CASSQQGSNQPQHF.

The genes are TRBV7-2 and TRBJ2-7; 8 bases are shared with TRBD2. The V gene end was trimmed by 1 base and the J gene end by 8 bases; junction bases not matched to a gene: 10. From germline, CDR1 is SGHTA and CDR2 FQGNSA. The CDR3 consists of 15 residues. The CDR3 sequence is CASSLDGGASEKQYF. Written as DNA, the CDR3 is TGTGCCAGCAGCTTAGACGGGGGGGCTTCCGAGAAGCAGTACTTC.

This clonotype was recorded a few times. The chain combines TRBV6-5 with TRBJ2-7, with 10 bases identical to TRBD2. CDR1 and CDR2 from the germline V gene are MNHEY and SVGAGI. The CDR3 has 17 residues. J gave up 2 bases and V 0 bases, and 7 bases lay outside the gene matches. The CDR3 is CASSYSGLAGETYEQYF. CDR3 in DNA: TGTGCCAGCAGTTACTCGGGCCTAGCGGGAGAGACCTACGAGCAGTACTTC.

The chain combines TRBV7-9 with TRBJ2-1; 9 bases agree with TRBD1. The CDR3 length is 15 residues. CDR1 and CDR2 (germline): SEHNR, FQNEAQ (reference sequence). V shed 5 bases and J 7 bases; nucleotides not matched to a gene: 9. The chain's CDR3 is CASSPQGATSNEQFF. CDR3 coding DNA: TGTGCCAGCAGCCCACAGGGGGCTACCTCAAATGAGCAGTTCTTC.

The sample holds a few counts of this clonotype. The chain combines TRBV20-1 with TRBJ2-1; 10 nucleotides align to TRBD2. Germline values: CDR1 DFQATT, CDR2 SNEGSKA (reference sequence). The CDR3 totals 15 residues. V was pared by 3 bases and J by 6 bases, with 8 bases of the junction left unmatched. The CDR3 bases are TGCAGTGCTAGCCCACTAGCGGGGTTAAGCAATGAGCAGTTCTTC. This encodes CSASPLAGLSNEQFF.

This chain joins TRBV3-1 and TRBJ2-5; TRBD1 aligns across 10 bases. Germline CDR1 reads LGHDT; CDR2 reads YNNKEL (reference sequence). Trimming at V came to 4 bases and at J to 5 bases, leaving 13 bases not matched to a gene. This CDR3 is 17 amino acids long. This CDR3 reads CASSPRGTGVRMETQYF. The CDR3 DNA sequence: TGTGCCAGCAGCCCTCGTGGGACAGGGGTCCGAATGGAGACCCAGTACTTC.

Points on this clonotype: A much larger clone lies one base from this, so it may be a read error. This chain uses TRBV30 with TRBJ2-2; D not resolved. Trimming left V 3 bases short and J 10 bases short, with 21 bases between. Germline lookup yields CDR1 GTSNPN and CDR2 SVGIG (reference sequence). This CDR3 has 15 amino acids. The CDR3 is CAWSRTGSTLEELFF. The CDR3 DNA reads as TGTGCCTGGAGCAGAACGGGCTCTACGCTGGAGGAGCTGTTTTTT.

This clonotype has a handful of counts. The rearrangement links TRBV6-5 to TRBJ2-5, with D uncertain. Germline CDR1 and CDR2: MNHEY and SVGAGI. The V end lost 2 bases, the J end lost 5 bases, and 12 bases lay between the germline ends. This CDR3 contains 14 residues. The CDR3 bases are TGTGCCAGCAGTTACGGAGTCCTGAGGGAGACCCAGTACTTC. As protein: CASSYGVLRETQYF.

This clonotype was seen only a few times. The chain combines TRBV28 with TRBJ1-5; D gene uncertain. Per germline, CDR1 MDHEN and CDR2 SYDVKM. V lost 1 base and J lost 1, with 11 bases in between. This CDR3 is 16 amino acids long. CDR3 bases: TGTGCCAGCAGTTTATTGCTGGGGATGAGCAATCAGCCCCAGCATTTT. Translating it yields CASSLLLGMSNQPQHF.

This clonotype was recorded at least ten times. J is TRBJ2-3 and V is TRBV3-1, with 8 nucleotides matching TRBD2. J gave up 3 bases and V 1 base, and 3 bases lay outside the gene matches. The CDR3 is made up of 15 amino acids. CDR1 is LGHDT and CDR2 is YNNKEL in the germline V gene (reference sequence). For the CDR3, the DNA is TGTGCCAGCAGCCAAGCGGGAGGGCCGACAGATACGCAGTATTTT. Translation gives CASSQAGGPTDTQYF.

Many counts were recorded for this clonotype. V and J are TRBV20-1 and TRBJ2-7; 14 nucleotides match TRBD2. The J segment lost 1 base and the V segment lost 6 bases, leaving 5 bases of the junction unmatched. Germline values: CDR1 DFQATT, CDR2 SNEGSKA (reference sequence). The CDR3 runs 15 residues. The CDR3 spells CSAGTSGRTSYEQYF. CDR3 sequence (DNA): TGCAGTGCGGGGACTAGCGGGAGAACATCCTACGAGCAGTACTTC.

Many counts were recorded for this clonotype. The genes are TRBV12-3 or TRBV12-4 and TRBJ2-3; TRBD2 matches 8 bases. The CDR3 runs 15 residues. The junction had 4 bases not matched to a gene; V was cut back by 5 bases and J by 0 bases. This chain's CDR3 is CASSDLAGSTDTQYF. The CDR3 DNA sequence: TGTGCCAGCAGTGACCTAGCGGGCAGCACAGATACGCAGTATTTT.

The chain has TRBV28 and TRBJ2-2, with TRBD1 matching 10 bases. Losses at the gene ends were 2 bases for V and 6 bases for J; bases not matched to a gene: 3. Germline V lookup: CDR1 MDHEN, CDR2 SYDVKM. There are 15 residues in the CDR3. In nucleotides, the CDR3 is TGTGCCAGCAGTTTAGGGGGACAGGGGTCCGGGGAGCTGTTTTTT. Its translation: CASSLGGQGSGELFF.

This clonotype was recorded many times. The genes are TRBV7-3 and TRBJ2-1; D gene ambiguous. The length of the CDR3 is 13 residues. Per germline, CDR1 SGHTA and CDR2 FQGTGA. V was cut by 0 bases and J by 9 bases, with 9 bases left in between. The CDR3 loop is CASSLTAYREQFF. For the CDR3, the DNA is TGTGCCAGCAGCTTAACAGCCTATCGTGAGCAGTTCTTC. The full variable domain, completed using reference TRBV7-3 and TRBJ2-1, is GAGVSQTPSNKVTEKGKYVELRCDPISGHTALYWYRQSLGQGPEFLIYFQGTGAADDSGLPNDRFFAVRPEGSVSTLKIQRTERGDSAVYLCASSLTAYREQFFGPGTRLTVL.

This clonotype was seen at least ten times. The V call is TRBV7-2, the J call TRBJ1-5; 9 nucleotides line up with TRBD1. The CDR3 has 14 amino acids. Germline CDR1 is SGHTA and CDR2 is FQGNSA. V shed 4 bases, J shed 8 bases, and the junction held 6 bases outside the gene matches. DNA of the CDR3: TGTGCCAGCAGCTCGGGACAGGGCGTGGAGCCCCAGCATTTT. Encoded protein: CASSSGQGVEPQHF.

The chain is built from TRBV2 and TRBJ2-1; D is ambiguous. This CDR3 is 13 amino acids long. The ends were cut back, 3 bases at V and 9 bases at J, with 12 bases in the middle. Germline-derived CDR1 and CDR2 are SNHLY and FYNNEI. The CDR3 loop reads CASSEGVSSEQFF. CDR3 bases: TGTGCCAGCAGTGAGGGTGTATCCAGTGAGCAGTTCTTC.

This clonotype was observed a few times. The rearrangement uses TRBV7-9 and TRBJ1-4, with 9 positions matching TRBD1. There are 15 residues in the CDR3. Germline trimming cut 4 bases from V and 3 bases from J; bases unmatched to any gene: 3. Germline lookup yields CDR1 SEHNR and CDR2 FQNEAQ (reference sequence). CDR3 sequence reads: CASSSDRGSNEKLFF. CDR3 coding DNA: TGTGCCAGCAGCTCTGACAGGGGGTCTAATGAAAAACTGTTTTTT.

This sequence joins TRBV5-1 and TRBJ1-3, with 9 bases lining up with TRBD1. Germline V gives CDR1 SGHRS, CDR2 YFSETQ. The CDR3 loop spans 16 amino acids. Germline trimming cut 4 bases from V and 0 bases from J; bases unmatched to any gene: 5. DNA of the CDR3: TGCGCCAGCAGCACGACGGGACAGGGCTCTGGAAACACCATATATTTT. This encodes CASSTTGQGSGNTIYF.

This clonotype appeared many times. The V call is TRBV30, the J call TRBJ2-2, with D perhaps TRBD1 (5 bases). Trimming cost V 0 bases and J 4 bases, with 9 bases left between them. Germline loops: CDR1 GTSNPN, CDR2 SVGIG (reference sequence). This CDR3 region has 14 residues. The CDR3: CAWSVARVTGELFF. Here the CDR3 DNA reads TGTGCCTGGAGTGTAGCCAGGGTCACCGGGGAGCTGTTTTTT.

The table lists this clonotype with a few counts. The chain carries TRBV7-9 and TRBJ2-3, with 9 bases lining up with TRBD2. Germline V lookup: CDR1 SEHNR, CDR2 FQNEAQ (reference sequence). The length of the CDR3 is 16 residues. Germline trimming cut 2 bases from V and 1 base from J; bases unmatched to any gene: 4. DNA of the CDR3: TGTGCCAGCAGCTTAAGGTCTAGCGGGGGCACAGATACGCAGTATTTT. Translating it yields CASSLRSSGGTDTQYF.

This clonotype came up many times. DNA for the CDR3: TGTGCCAGCATGCCTGAGGTAGGCAATCAGCCCCAGCATTTT. Protein sequence: CASMPEVGNQPQHF. The chain links TRBV2 to TRBJ1-5; the D is unclear. V was trimmed by 7 bases and J by 2 bases, leaving 12 bases between them. Germline lookup yields CDR1 SNHLY and CDR2 FYNNEI. The length of the CDR3 is 14 residues.

The chain joins TRBV29-1 to TRBJ2-7, with TRBD1 matching 7 bases. The CDR3 sequence is 12 residues long. Germline CDR1 SQVTM, CDR2 ANQGSEA. V was clipped by 5 bases and J by 6 bases; unmatched bases: 7. In DNA, the CDR3 is TGCAGCGTTCCGGGGACAGCTGGCGAGCAGTACTTC. Its protein product is CSVPGTAGEQYF.